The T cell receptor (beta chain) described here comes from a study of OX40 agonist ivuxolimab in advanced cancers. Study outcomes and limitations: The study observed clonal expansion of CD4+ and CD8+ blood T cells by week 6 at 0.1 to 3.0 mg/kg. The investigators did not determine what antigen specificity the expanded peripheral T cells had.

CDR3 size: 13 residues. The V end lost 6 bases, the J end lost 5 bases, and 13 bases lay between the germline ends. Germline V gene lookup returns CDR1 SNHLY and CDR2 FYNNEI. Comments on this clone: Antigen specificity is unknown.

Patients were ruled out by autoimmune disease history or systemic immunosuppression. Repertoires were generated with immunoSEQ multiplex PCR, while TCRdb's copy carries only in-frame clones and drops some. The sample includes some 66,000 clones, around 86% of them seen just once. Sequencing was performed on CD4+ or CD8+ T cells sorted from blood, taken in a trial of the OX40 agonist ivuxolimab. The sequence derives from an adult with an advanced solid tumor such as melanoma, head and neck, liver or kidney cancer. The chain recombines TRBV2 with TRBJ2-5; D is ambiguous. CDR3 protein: CASSGPLRETQYF. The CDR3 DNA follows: TGTGCCAGCAGCGGTCCCCTCCGCGAGACCCAGTACTTC.